The 11 T cell receptor beta chains in this list originate from one sample, sequenced in a study of shared clonotypes between healthy human individuals. Clones were sequenced by immunoSEQ multiplex PCR, and TCRdb holds only the in-frame ones, with some missing. The table includes more than 2,000,000 clones, over 85% detected once. The specimen was naive CD4+ T cells sorted from blood. Stated subset: CD45RA+ positively selected. All receptors come from a man between 18 and 35 years old in good health.

This clone was counted a single time. The chain combines TRBV2 with TRBJ2-1; 8 bases fit TRBD2. This CDR3 region has 15 residues. Trimming took 6 bases from V and 6 from J; bases not matched to a gene: 10. CDR1 is SNHLY, CDR2 FYNNEI, per germline. CDR3 loop: CASRAEAGAINEQFF. The CDR3 region has the DNA TGTGCCAGCAGGGCCGAAGCGGGGGCGATCAATGAGCAGTTCTTC.

The rearrangement uses TRBV9 and TRBJ1-2; perhaps TRBD1 as D (6 bases). CDR1 is SGDLS and CDR2 is YYNGEE in the germline V gene. Trimming shortened V by 3 bases and J by 7 bases, and 25 bases separated the two germline ends. This CDR3 comprises 17 residues. The DNA for the CDR3 is TGTGCCAGCAGCGATCACTCCTATTTCGGGGGGCGAAGTGGCTACACCTTC. Its translation: CASSDHSYFGGRSGYTF.

The chain uses TRBV7-2 and TRBJ1-1; weak D call: TRBD1 (5 bases). V shed 0 bases and J shed 2 bases, with 10 bases lying between them. Germline V gene lookup returns CDR1 SGHTA and CDR2 FQGNSA. CDR3 size: 15 residues. The CDR3, as DNA: TGTGCCAGCAGCTTAGCGGGGGGATCAAACACTGAAGCTTTCTTT. It codes for CASSLAGGSNTEAFF.

With regard to this clone: At one of its ends the junction is not consistent with the germline gene, which may arise from a read error. V gene TRBV7-9 combines with J gene TRBJ2-1; TRBD2 matches 9 bases. In germline, CDR1 is SEHNR, CDR2 FQNEAQ (reference sequence). The CDR3 runs to 16 residues. The CDR3 reads CASSLAGLAGYNEQFF. The CDR3 nucleotides read TGTGCCAGCAGCCTAGCGGGACTAGCTGGGTACAATGAGCAGTTCTTC.

Concerning this clone: This specimen includes other DNA sequences encoding the same CDR3. The chain has TRBV7-9 and TRBJ2-7, with TRBD1 matching 7 bases. Germline loops: CDR1 SEHNR, CDR2 FQNEAQ (reference sequence). J was trimmed by 1 base and V by 3 bases; bases with no gene match: 3. The CDR3 length is 14 residues. This CDR3 reads CASSFRDSSYEQYF. The CDR3 DNA reads as TGTGCCAGCAGCTTCCGGGACAGTTCCTACGAGCAGTACTTC.

The genes are TRBV28 and TRBJ2-7; 10 bases align to TRBD2. This CDR3 contains 14 residues. The V gene's germline CDR1 is MDHEN and CDR2 SYDVKM. V gave up 7 bases and J gave up 7 bases; unmatched junction bases: 10. The CDR3 DNA is TGTGCCAGCAACGTAGTAGCTAGCGGGGGAGAGCAGTACTTC. It is translated as CASNVVASGGEQYF.

The gene calls are TRBV1 and TRBJ2-7; the table gives TRBD2 as D, unverified against the DNA. TRBV1 is recorded as a pseudogene. The CDR3 has 16 amino acids. The CDR3 reads CTSSQDNRGEDYEQYF. The DNA for the CDR3 is TGCACCAGCAGCCAAGATAACCGGGGGGAAGACTACGAGCAGTACTTC.

The chain employs TRBV5-1 and TRBJ1-5; 10 bases fit TRBD1. This CDR3 contains 14 residues. V shed 2 bases, J shed 7 bases, and the junction held 3 bases outside the gene matches. Germline V gives CDR1 SGHRS, CDR2 YFSETQ. The CDR3 sequence is CASSFGTGVQPQHF. In DNA form, the CDR3 reads TGCGCCAGCAGCTTCGGGACAGGGGTGCAGCCCCAGCATTTT.

This chain's CDR3 is CASSPPRGAITDTQYF. CDR3 nucleotides: TGTGCCAGCTCACCACCGAGAGGGGCGATTACAGATACGCAGTATTTT. The genes are TRBV18 and TRBJ2-3; possibly TRBD1 or TRBD2 for D (5 bases each). Trimming cost V 0 bases and J 3 bases, with 13 bases left between them. The CDR3 has 16 amino acids. Germline V CDR1 and CDR2: KGHSH, LQKENI.

The V and J genes are TRBV5-1 and TRBJ2-4, with TRBD1 matching over 11 bases. Germline CDR1 reads SGHRS; CDR2 reads YFSETQ. V shed 4 bases, J shed 3 bases, and the junction held 3 bases outside the gene matches. This CDR3 is built from 15 residues. In nucleotides, the CDR3 is TGCGCCAGCAGCCCCGGGACAGGGGGCAAAAACATTCAGTACTTC. The encoded protein is CASSPGTGGKNIQYF.

This clone was recorded once. The chain links TRBV7-2 to TRBJ2-5, with D hard to call. V shed 3 bases and J shed 5 bases, with 10 bases lying between them. The CDR3 covers 13 residues. Germline V gene sequence: CDR1 SGHTA, CDR2 FQGNSA. CDR3 loop: CASSFGLGETQYF. Written as DNA, the CDR3 is TGTGCCAGCAGCTTTGGCCTAGGGGAGACCCAGTACTTC. Using reference TRBV7-2 and TRBJ2-5 for the parts outside the CDR3, the full variable domain is GAGVSQSPSNKVTEKGKDVELRCDPISGHTALYWYRQSLGQGLEFLIYFQGNSAPDKSGLPSDRFSAERTGGSVSTLTIQRTQQEDSAVYLCASSFGLGETQYFGPGTRLLVL.